This T cell receptor (beta chain) was recovered during a study of blood T cells in healthy people across ages. Through a sample-barcoded 5' primer and a J-beta primer mix, a second PCR was run for roughly 6 to 12 cycles. A template-switch adaptor with 12 random nucleotides tagged each cDNA molecule. TCRdb independently ran MiXCR on the 5' RACE reads; one entry per CDR3 protein. The table has 730,000 or so distinct CDR3 sequences, about 40% seen once; the top ten hold 20% to 25%. Germline values: CDR1 MDHEN, CDR2 SYDVKM. The CDR3 covers 15 residues. V was clipped by 5 bases and J by 8 bases, with 21 bases between them. Comments on this clonotype: Antigen unknown.

Whole-study findings and limits: As age increased, TCR beta diversity per million T cells fell in a roughly linear fashion. PBMCs were not sorted, which prevented a conclusive comparison of naive versus antigen-experienced cells.

The people who gave samples were healthy Caucasians from Russia, aged roughly 6 to 95. The chain carries TRBV28 and TRBJ1-2; the D gene is possibly TRBD1 (5 bases). The TCR was taken from a woman aged 60-70 years in good health. Material: blood. The CDR3 is CASSPSPEGAGGYTF. The CDR3 coding sequence is TGTGCCAGCAGTCCCAGCCCGGAAGGGGCTGGAGGCTACACCTTC.